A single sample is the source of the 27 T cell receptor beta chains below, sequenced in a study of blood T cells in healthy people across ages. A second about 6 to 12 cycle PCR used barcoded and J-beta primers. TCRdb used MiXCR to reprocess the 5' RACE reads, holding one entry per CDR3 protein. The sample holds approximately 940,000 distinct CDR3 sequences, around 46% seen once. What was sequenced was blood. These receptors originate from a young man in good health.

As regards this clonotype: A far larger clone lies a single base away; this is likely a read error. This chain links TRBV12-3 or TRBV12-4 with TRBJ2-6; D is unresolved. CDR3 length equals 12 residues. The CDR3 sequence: CASSSRANVLTF. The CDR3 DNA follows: TGTGCCAGCAGCTCTAGGGCCAACGTCCTGACTTTC.

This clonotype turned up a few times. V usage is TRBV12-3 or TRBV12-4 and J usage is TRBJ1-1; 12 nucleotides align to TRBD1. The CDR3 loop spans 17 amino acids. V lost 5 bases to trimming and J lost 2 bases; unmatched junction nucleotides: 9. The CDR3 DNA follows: TGTGCCAGCAGTAGGGGGGACAGGGGGCTACGAAACACTGAAGCTTTCTTT. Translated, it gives CASSRGDRGLRNTEAFF.

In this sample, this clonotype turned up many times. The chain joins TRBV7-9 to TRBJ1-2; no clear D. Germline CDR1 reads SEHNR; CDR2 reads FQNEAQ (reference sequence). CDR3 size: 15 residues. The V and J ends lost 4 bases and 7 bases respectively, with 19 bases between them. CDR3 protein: CASSSTGPVKGGYTF. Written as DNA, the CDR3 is TGTGCCAGCAGCTCGACGGGTCCGGTTAAGGGTGGCTACACCTTC. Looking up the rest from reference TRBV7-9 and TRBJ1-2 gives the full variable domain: DTGVSQNPRHKITKRGQNVTFRCDPISEHNRLYWYRQTLGQGPEFLTYFQNEAQLEKSRLLSDRFSAERPKGSFSTLEIQRTEQGDSAMYLCASSSTGPVKGGYTFGSGTRLTVV.

The CDR3 DNA follows: TGCGCCAGCAGCCAAGAGAGAGGAAAGCCGTACTTC. It encodes CASSQERGKPYF. J is TRBJ2-4 and V is TRBV4-3, with D unclear. Per the germline V gene, CDR1 is LGHNA and CDR2 is YSLEER. The CDR3 is 12 residues long. The V and J ends lost 0 bases and 15 bases respectively, with 12 bases between them.

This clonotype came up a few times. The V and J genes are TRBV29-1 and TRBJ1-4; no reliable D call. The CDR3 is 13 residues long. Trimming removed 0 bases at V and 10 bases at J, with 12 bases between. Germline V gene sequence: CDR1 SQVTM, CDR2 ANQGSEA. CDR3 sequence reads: CSVEDRGAGKLFF. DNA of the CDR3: TGCAGCGTTGAAGATCGAGGCGCGGGAAAACTGTTTTTT.

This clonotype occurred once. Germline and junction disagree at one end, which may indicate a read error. CDR3 nucleotides: TGTGCCACCAGCCAGGGTGGAAGCTCCTACAATAAGCAGTTCTTC. This encodes CATSQGGSSYNKQFF. The rearrangement uses TRBV15 and TRBJ2-1, with a tentative D call TRBD1 (5 bases). The CDR3 length is 15 residues. Germline V gives CDR1 LNHNV, CDR2 YYDKDF (reference sequence).

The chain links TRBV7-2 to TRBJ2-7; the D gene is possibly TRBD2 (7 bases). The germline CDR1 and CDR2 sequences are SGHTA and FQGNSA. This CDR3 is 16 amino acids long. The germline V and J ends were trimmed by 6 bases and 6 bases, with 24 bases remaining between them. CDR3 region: CASSPMVGGLVSEQYF. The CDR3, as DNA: TGTGCCAGCAGTCCCATGGTGGGGGGGCTTGTAAGCGAGCAGTACTTC.

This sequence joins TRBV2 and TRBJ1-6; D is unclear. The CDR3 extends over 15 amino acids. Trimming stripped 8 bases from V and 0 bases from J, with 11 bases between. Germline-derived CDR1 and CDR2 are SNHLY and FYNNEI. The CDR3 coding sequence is TGTGCCAGCGAGGGTACCGGCTCCTATAATTCACCCCTCCACTTT. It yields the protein CASEGTGSYNSPLHF.

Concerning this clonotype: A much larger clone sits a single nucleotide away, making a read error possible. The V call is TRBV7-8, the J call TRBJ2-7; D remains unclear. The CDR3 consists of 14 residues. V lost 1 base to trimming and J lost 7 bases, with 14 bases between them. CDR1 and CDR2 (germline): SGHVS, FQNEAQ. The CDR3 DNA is TGTGCCAGCAGCTTAGAAAACGGGCGGAATGAGCAGTACTTC. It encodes CASSLENGRNEQYF.

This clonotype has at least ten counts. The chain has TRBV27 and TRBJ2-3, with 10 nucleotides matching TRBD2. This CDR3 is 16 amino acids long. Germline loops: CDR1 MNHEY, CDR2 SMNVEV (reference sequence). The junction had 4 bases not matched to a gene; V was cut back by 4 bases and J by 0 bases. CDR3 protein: CASSSLAGGSTDTQYF. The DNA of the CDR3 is TGTGCCAGCAGTTCTTTAGCGGGGGGCAGCACAGATACGCAGTATTTT.

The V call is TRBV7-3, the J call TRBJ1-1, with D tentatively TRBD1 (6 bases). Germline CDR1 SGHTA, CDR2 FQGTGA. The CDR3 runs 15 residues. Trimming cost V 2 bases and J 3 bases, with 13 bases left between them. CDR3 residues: CASSLVSGADTEAFF. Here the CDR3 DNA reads TGTGCCAGCAGCTTAGTTTCGGGGGCTGACACTGAAGCTTTCTTT.

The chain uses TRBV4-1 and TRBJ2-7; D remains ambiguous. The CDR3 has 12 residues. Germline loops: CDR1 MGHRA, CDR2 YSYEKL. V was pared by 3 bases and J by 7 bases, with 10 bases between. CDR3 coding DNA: TGCGCCAGCAGCCAGAACAACCGGGAGCAGTACTTC. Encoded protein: CASSQNNREQYF.

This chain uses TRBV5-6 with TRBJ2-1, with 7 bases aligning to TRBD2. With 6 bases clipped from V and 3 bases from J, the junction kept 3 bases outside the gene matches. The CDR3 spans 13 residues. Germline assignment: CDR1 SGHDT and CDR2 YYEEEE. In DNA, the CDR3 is TGTGCCAGCACCGCGGGGGTCTACAATGAGCAGTTCTTC. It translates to CASTAGVYNEQFF.

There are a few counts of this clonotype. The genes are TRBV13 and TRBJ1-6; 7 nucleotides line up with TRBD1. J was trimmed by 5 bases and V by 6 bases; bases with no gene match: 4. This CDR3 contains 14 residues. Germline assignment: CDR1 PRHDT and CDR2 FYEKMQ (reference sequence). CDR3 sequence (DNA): TGTGCCAGCAGTGCGGGACAGAATAATTCACCCCTCCACTTT. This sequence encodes CASSAGQNNSPLHF.

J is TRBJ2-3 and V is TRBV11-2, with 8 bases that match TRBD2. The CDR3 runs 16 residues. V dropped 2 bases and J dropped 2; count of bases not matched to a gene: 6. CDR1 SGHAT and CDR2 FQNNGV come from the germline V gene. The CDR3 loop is CASSLSISGVTDTQYF. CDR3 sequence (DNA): TGTGCCAGCAGCTTATCAATTAGCGGGGTCACAGATACGCAGTATTTT.

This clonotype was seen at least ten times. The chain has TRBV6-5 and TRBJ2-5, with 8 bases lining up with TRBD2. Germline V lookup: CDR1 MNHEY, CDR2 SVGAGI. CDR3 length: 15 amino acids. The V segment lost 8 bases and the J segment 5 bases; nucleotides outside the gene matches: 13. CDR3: CASRISGTSFETQYF. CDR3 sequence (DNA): TGTGCCAGCCGAATTTCCGGGACTAGTTTTGAGACCCAGTACTTC.

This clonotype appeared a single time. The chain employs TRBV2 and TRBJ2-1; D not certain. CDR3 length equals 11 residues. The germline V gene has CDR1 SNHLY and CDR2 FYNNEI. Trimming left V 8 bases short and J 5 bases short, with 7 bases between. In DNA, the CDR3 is TGTGCCAGCGAAGGTAACAATGAGCAGTTCTTC. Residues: CASEGNNEQFF. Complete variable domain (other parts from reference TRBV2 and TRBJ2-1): EPEVTQTPSHQVTQMGQEVILRCVPISNHLYFYWYRQILGQKVEFLVSFYNNEISEKSEIFDDQFSVERPDGSNFTLKIRSTKLEDSAMYFCASEGNNEQFFGPGTRLTVL.

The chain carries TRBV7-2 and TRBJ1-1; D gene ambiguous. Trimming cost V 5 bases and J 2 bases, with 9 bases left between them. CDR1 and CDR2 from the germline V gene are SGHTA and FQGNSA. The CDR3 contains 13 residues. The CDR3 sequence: CASSAKLNTEAFF. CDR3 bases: TGTGCCAGCAGCGCGAAGCTTAACACTGAAGCTTTCTTT.

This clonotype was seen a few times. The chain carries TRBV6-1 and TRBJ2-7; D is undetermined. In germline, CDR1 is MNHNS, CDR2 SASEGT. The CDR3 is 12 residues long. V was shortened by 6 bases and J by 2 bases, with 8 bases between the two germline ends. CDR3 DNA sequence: TGTGCCAGCAGAAGAGATACCTACGAGCAGTACTTC. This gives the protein CASRRDTYEQYF.

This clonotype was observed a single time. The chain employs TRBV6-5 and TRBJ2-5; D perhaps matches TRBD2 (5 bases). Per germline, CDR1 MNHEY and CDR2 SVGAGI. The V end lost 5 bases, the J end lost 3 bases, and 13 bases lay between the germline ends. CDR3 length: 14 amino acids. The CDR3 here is CASSAGETEETQYF. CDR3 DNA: TGTGCCAGCAGTGCCGGGGAAACTGAAGAGACCCAGTACTTC.

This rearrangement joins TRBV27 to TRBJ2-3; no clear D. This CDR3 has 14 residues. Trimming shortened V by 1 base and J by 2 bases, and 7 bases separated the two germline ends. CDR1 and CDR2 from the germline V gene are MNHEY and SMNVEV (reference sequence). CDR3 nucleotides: TGTGCCAGCAGTTTATTAGAACACACAGATACGCAGTATTTT. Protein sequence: CASSLLEHTDTQYF.

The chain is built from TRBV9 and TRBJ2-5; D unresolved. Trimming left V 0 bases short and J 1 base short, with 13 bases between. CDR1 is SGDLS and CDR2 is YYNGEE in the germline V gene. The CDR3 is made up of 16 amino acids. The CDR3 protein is CASSVATRGVQETQYF. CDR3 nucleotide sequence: TGTGCCAGCAGCGTAGCTACCCGCGGAGTCCAAGAGACCCAGTACTTC.

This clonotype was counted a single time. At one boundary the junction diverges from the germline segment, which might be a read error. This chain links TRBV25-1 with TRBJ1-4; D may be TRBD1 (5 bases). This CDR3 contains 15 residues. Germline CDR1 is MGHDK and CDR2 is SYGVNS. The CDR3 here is CAGSIPGPTNEKLFF. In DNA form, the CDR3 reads TGTGCCGGCAGTATCCCGGGACCGACGAATGAAAAACTGTTTTTT.

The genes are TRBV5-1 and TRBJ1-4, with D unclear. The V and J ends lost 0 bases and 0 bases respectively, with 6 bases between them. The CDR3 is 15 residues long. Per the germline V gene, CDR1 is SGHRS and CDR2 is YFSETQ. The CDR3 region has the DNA TGCGCCAGCAGCTTGGTCACCACAACTAATGAAAAACTGTTTTTT. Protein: CASSLVTTTNEKLFF.

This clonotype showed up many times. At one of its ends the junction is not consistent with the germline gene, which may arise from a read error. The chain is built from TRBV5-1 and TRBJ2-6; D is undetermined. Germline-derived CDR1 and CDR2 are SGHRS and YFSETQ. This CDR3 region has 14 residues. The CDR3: CASSLGSGANVLTF. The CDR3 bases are TGTGCCAGCAGCTTAGGGTCTGGGGCCAACGTCCTGACTTTC.

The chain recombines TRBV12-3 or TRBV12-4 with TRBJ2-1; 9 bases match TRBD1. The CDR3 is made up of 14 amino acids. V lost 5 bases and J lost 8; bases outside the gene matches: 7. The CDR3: CASSPGTGIDEQFF. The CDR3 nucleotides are TGTGCCAGCAGTCCGGGGACAGGGATTGATGAGCAGTTCTTC.

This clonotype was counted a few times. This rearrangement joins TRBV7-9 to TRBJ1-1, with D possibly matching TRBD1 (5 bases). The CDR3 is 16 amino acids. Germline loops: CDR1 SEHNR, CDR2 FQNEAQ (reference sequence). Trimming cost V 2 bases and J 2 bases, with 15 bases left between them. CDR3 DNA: TGTGCCAGCAGCTTAATGGGACGAGTTCTTAACACTGAAGCTTTCTTT. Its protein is CASSLMGRVLNTEAFF.